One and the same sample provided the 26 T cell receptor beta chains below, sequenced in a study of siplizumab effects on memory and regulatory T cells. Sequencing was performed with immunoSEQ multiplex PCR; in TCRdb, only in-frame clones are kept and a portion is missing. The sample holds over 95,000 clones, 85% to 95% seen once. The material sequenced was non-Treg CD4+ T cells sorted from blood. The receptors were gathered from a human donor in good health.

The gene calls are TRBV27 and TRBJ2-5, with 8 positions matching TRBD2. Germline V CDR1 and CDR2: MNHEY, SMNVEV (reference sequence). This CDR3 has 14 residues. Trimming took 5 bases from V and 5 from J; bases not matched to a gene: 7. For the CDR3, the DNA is TGTGCCAGCAGTGGGCTAGCGGGCGGGGAGACCCAGTACTTC. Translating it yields CASSGLAGGETQYF.

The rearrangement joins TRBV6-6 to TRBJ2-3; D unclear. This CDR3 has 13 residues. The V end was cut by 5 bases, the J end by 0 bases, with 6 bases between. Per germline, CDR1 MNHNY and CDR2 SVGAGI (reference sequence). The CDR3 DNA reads TGTGCCAGCAGTCTCAGCAGCACAGATACGCAGTATTTT. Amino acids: CASSLSSTDTQYF.

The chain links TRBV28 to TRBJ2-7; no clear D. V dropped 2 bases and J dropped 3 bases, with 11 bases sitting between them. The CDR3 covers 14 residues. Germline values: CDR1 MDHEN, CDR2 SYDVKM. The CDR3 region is CASSLGQESYEQYF. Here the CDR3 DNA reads TGTGCCAGCAGTTTAGGCCAGGAAAGCTACGAGCAGTACTTC.

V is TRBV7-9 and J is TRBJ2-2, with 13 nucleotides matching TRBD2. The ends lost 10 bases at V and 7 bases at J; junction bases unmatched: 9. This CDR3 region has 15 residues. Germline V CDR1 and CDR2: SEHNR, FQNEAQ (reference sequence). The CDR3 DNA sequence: TGTGCCACCATGGGACTAGCGGGGATTTACGGGGAGCTGTTTTTT. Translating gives CATMGLAGIYGELFF.

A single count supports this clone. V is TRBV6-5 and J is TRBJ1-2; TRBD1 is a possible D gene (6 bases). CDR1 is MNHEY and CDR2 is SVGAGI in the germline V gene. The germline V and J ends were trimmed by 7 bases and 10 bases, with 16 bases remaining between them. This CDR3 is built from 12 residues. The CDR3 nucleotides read TGTGCCAGCACCGGACAGCCCAAAGCCTACACCTTC. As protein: CASTGQPKAYTF.

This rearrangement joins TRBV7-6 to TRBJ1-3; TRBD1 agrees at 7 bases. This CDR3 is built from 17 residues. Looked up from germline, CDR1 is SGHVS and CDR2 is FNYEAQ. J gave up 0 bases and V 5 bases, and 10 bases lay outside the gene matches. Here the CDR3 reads CASSLVAGTASGNTIYF. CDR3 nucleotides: TGTGCCAGCAGCCTAGTCGCCGGGACAGCCTCTGGAAACACCATATATTTT. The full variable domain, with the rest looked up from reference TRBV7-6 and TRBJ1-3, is GAGVSQSPRYKVTKRGQDVALRCDPISGHVSLYWYRQALGQGPEFLTYFNYEAQQDKSGLPNDRFSAERPEGSISTLTIQRTEQRDSAMYRCASSLVAGTASGNTIYFGEGSWLTVV.

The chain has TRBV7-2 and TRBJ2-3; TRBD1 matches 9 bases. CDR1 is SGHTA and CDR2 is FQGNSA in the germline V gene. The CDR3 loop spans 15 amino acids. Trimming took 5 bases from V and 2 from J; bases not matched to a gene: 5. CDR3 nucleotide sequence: TGTGCCAGCAGCCGGACAGGGGTCACCACAGATACGCAGTATTTT. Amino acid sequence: CASSRTGVTTDTQYF.

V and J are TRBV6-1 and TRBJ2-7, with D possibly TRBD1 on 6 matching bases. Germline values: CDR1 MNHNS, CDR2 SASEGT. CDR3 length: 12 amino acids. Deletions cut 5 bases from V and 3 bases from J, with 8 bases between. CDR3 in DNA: TGTGCCAGCAGTTTACAGGGCTACGAGCAGTACTTC. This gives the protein CASSLQGYEQYF.

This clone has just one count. The DNA of the CDR3 is TGCGCCAGCAGCTTGGCGTTGGATACGCAGTATTTT. Its translation is CASSLALDTQYF. The chain recombines TRBV5-1 with TRBJ2-3, with D unresolved. With 0 bases removed from V and 6 bases from J, the gap between germline ends came to 5 bases. Germline V gene lookup returns CDR1 SGHRS and CDR2 YFSETQ. The CDR3 is 12 residues long.

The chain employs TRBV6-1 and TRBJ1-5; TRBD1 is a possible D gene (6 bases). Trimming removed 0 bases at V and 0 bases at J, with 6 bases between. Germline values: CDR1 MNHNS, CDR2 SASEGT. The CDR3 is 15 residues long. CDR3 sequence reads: CASSEAGHSNQPQHF. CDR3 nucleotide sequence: TGTGCCAGCAGTGAAGCGGGACATAGCAATCAGCCCCAGCATTTT.

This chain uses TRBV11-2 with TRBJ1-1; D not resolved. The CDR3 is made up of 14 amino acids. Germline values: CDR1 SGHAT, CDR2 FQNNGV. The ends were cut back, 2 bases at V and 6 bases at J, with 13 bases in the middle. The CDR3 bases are TGTGCCAGCAGCTTAAGTTATTTTGCGGCTGAAGCTTTCTTT. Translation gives CASSLSYFAAEAFF. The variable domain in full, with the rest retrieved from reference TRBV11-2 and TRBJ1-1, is EAGVAQSPRYKIIEKRQSVAFWCNPISGHATLYWYQQILGQGPKLLIQFQNNGVVDDSQLPKDRFSAERLKGVDSTLKIQPAKLEDSAVYLCASSLSYFAAEAFFGQGTRLTVV.

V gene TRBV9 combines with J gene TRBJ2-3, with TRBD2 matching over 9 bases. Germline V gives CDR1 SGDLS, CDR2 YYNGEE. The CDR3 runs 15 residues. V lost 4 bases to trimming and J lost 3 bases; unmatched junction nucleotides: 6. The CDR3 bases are TGTGCCAGCAGCCCCCGCGGGGGGGCGACAGATACGCAGTATTTT. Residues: CASSPRGGATDTQYF.

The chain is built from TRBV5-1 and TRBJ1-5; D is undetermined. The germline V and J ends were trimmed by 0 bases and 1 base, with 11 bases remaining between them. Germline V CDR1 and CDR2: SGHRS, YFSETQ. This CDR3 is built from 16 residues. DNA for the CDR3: TGCGCCAGCAGCTTGGGAGATGTGGGAAGCAATCAGCCCCAGCATTTT. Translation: CASSLGDVGSNQPQHF. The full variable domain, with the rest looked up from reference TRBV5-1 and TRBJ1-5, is KAGVTQTPRYLIKTRGQQVTLSCSPISGHRSVSWYQQTPGQGLQFLFEYFSETQRNKGNFPGRFSGRQFSNSRSEMNVSTLELGDSALYLCASSLGDVGSNQPQHFGDGTRLSIL.

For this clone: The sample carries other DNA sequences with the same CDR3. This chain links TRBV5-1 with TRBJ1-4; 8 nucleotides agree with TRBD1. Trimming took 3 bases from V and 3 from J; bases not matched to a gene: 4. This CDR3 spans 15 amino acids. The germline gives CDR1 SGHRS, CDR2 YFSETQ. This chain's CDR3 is CASSSAGGPNEKLFF. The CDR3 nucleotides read TGCGCCAGCAGCTCGGCAGGGGGCCCTAATGAAAAACTGTTTTTT.

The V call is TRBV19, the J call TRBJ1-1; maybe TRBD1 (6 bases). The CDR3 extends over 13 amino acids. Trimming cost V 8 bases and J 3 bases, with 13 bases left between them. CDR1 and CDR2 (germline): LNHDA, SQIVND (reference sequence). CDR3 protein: CASGGGAHTEAFF. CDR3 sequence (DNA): TGTGCCAGTGGCGGGGGGGCCCACACTGAAGCTTTCTTT.

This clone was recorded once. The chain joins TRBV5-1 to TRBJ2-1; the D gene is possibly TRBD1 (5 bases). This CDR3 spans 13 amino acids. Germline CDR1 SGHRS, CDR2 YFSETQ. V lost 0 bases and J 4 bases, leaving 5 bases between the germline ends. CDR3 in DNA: TGCGCCAGCAGCTTGGGACAGTACAATGAGCAGTTCTTC. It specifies CASSLGQYNEQFF.

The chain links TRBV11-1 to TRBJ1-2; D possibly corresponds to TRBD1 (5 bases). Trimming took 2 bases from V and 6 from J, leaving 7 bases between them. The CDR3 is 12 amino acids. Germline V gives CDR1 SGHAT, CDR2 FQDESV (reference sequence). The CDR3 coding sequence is TGTGCCAGCAGCTTATCCAGGGATGGCTACACCTTC. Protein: CASSLSRDGYTF.

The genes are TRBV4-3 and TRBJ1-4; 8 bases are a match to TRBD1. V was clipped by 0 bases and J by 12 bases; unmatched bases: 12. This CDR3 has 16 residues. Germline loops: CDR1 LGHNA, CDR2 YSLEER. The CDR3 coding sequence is TGCGCCAGCAGCCAAGAACCCTATGGACAGGGTGGAGAACTGTTTTTT. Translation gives CASSQEPYGQGGELFF.

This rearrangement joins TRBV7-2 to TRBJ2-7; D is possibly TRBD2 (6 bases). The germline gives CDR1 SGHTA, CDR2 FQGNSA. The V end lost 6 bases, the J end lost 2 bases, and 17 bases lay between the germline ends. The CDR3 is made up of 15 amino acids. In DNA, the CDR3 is TGTGCCAGCAGGGCGGTGGCGGGGCTCCCCTACGAGCAGTACTTC. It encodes CASRAVAGLPYEQYF.

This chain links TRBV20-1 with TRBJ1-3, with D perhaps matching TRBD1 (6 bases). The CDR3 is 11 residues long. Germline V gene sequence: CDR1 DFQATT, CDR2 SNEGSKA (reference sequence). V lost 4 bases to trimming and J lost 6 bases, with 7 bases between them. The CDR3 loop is CSANRENTIYF. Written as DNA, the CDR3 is TGCAGTGCTAACAGGGAAAACACCATATATTTT.

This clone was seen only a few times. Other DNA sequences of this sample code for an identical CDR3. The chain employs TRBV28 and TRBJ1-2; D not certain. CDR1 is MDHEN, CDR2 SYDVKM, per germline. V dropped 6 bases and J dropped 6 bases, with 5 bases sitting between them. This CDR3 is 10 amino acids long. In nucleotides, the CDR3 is TGTGCCAGCAGCTCCAATGGCTACACCTTC. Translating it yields CASSSNGYTF.

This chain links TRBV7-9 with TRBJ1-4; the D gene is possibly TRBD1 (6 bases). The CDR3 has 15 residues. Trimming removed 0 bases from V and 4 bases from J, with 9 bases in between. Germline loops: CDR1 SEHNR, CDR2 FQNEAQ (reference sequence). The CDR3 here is CASSLADRDNEKLFF. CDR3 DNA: TGTGCCAGCAGCTTAGCGGACAGAGATAATGAAAAACTGTTTTTT. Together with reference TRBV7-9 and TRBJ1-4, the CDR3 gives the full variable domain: DTGVSQNPRHKITKRGQNVTFRCDPISEHNRLYWYRQTLGQGPEFLTYFQNEAQLEKSRLLSDRFSAERPKGSFSTLEIQRTEQGDSAMYLCASSLADRDNEKLFFGSGTQLSVL.

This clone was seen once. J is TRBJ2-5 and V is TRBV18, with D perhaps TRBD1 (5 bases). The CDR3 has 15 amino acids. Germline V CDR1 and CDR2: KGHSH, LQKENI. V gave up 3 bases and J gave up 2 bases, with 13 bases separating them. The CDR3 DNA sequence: TGTGCCAGCTCACCTACAGGTAACCGACAAGAGACCCAGTACTTC. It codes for CASSPTGNRQETQYF.

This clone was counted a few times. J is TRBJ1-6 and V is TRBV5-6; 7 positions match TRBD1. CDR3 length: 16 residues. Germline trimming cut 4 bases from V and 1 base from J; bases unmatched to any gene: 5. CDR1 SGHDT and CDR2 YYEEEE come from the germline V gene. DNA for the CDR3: TGTGCCAGCAGCCCACAGGGGAGGTCCTATAATTCACCCCTCCACTTT. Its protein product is CASSPQGRSYNSPLHF. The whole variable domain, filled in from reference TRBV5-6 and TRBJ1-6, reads DAGVTQSPTHLIKTRGQQVTLRCSPKSGHDTVSWYQQALGQGPQFIFQYYEEEERQRGNFPDRFSGHQFPNYSSELNVNALLLGDSALYLCASSPQGRSYNSPLHFGNGTRLTVT.

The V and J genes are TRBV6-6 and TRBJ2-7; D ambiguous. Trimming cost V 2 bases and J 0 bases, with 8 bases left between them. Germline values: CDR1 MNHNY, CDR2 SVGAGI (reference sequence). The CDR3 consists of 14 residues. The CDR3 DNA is TGTGCCAGCAGTTACGTGCAGGCCTCCTACGAGCAGTACTTC. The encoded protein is CASSYVQASYEQYF.

CDR3 region: CASSPIGTSGGWDTQYF. The DNA for the CDR3 is TGTGCCAGCAGCCCAATAGGGACTAGCGGGGGTTGGGATACGCAGTATTTT. J is TRBJ2-3 and V is TRBV5-4, with TRBD2 identical over 14 bases. The V gene's germline CDR1 is SGHNT and CDR2 YYREEE (reference sequence). The CDR3 covers 17 residues. The J segment lost 6 bases and the V segment lost 4 bases, leaving 10 bases of the junction unmatched.